These 22 T cell receptor beta chains were all obtained from the same sample, sequenced in a study of CD8 T cells in Susac syndrome. An input of about 0.5 to 1 ug of RNA was subjected to reverse transcription using random hexamers. TCRdb re-called the immunoSEQ multiplex PCR reads through MiXCR, storing one row per CDR3 protein. The repertoire holds 170,000 or so distinct CDR3 sequences, with over 85% as singletons. Sequencing was done on a sample of CD4+ T cells from PBMCs. All receptors derive from a human donor with multiple sclerosis.

The chain recombines TRBV19 with TRBJ1-1; TRBD1 might be the D (5 bases). The length of the CDR3 is 15 residues. Germline V gives CDR1 LNHDA, CDR2 SQIVND (reference sequence). Trimming took 1 base from V and 4 from J, leaving 13 bases between them. The CDR3 DNA reads TGTGCCAGTAGTATAGCCAGGGTGGCAGTCACTGAAGCTTTCTTT. Translation gives CASSIARVAVTEAFF.

The chain couples TRBV3-1 to TRBJ2-4; TRBD2 agrees at 11 bases. This CDR3 region has 15 residues. Germline CDR1 LGHDT, CDR2 YNNKEL (reference sequence). The V and J ends lost 4 bases and 2 bases, in that order; junction bases with no gene match: 1. As DNA, the CDR3 is TGTGCCAGCAGCCTAGCGGGGGGGCCCAAAAACATTCAGTACTTC. It is translated as CASSLAGGPKNIQYF.

The rearrangement links TRBV30 to TRBJ2-7, with D unresolved. Per germline, CDR1 GTSNPN and CDR2 SVGIG (reference sequence). V lost 0 bases and J 3 bases, leaving 12 bases between the germline ends. This CDR3 has 14 residues. DNA of the CDR3: TGTGCCTGGAGTGTCCCTACCCAGTACTACGAGCAGTACTTC. This encodes CAWSVPTQYYEQYF.

The genes are TRBV7-2 and TRBJ2-1; 14 bases fit TRBD2. CDR1 and CDR2 from the germline V gene are SGHTA and FQGNSA. V trimming: 4 bases; J trimming: 14 bases; junction bases outside the gene matches: 10. The CDR3 has 15 amino acids. CDR3 DNA: TGTGCCAGCAGCTCGGGACTAGCGGGAGCCAGCGGGAAGTTCTTC. It is translated as CASSSGLAGASGKFF.

V and J are TRBV4-1 and TRBJ2-7; tentatively, D is TRBD2 (6 bases). V lost 0 bases and J lost 0, with 12 bases in between. Germline CDR1 MGHRA, CDR2 YSYEKL. This CDR3 spans 16 amino acids. The CDR3 bases are TGCGCCAGCAGCCAAGAGCCCGACGGGAGCTCCTACGAGCAGTACTTC. Amino acids: CASSQEPDGSSYEQYF.

The genes are TRBV19 and TRBJ1-1, with 7 bases identical to TRBD1. The germline V gene encodes CDR1 LNHDA and CDR2 SQIVND (reference sequence). The CDR3 runs 13 residues. The ends lost 5 bases at V and 3 bases at J; junction bases unmatched: 3. The CDR3 sequence: CASSVDRDTEAFF. The DNA of the CDR3 is TGTGCCAGTAGTGTTGACAGGGACACTGAAGCTTTCTTT.

This clonotype turned up a few times. The chain links TRBV20-1 to TRBJ2-7; 12 bases fit TRBD2. The CDR3 totals 14 residues. CDR1 and CDR2 from the germline V gene are DFQATT and SNEGSKA (reference sequence). Trimming cost V 6 bases and J 0 bases; bases outside gene matches: 3. CDR3 sequence reads: CSALAGGNSYEQYF. DNA of the CDR3: TGCAGTGCCCTAGCGGGAGGGAACTCCTACGAGCAGTACTTC.

The chain recombines TRBV18 with TRBJ2-7, with 7 bases lining up with TRBD1. Per germline, CDR1 KGHSH and CDR2 LQKENI. Unmatched junction bases numbered 3, after V lost 4 bases and J lost 0 bases. The CDR3 covers 14 residues. Written as DNA, the CDR3 is TGTGCCAGCTCACTGAGACAGGGCTCCTACGAGCAGTACTTC. The encoded protein is CASSLRQGSYEQYF. The full variable domain, rest sourced from reference TRBV18 and TRBJ2-7, is NAGVMQNPRHLVRRRGQEARLRCSPMKGHSHVYWYRQLPEEGLKFMVYLQKENIIDESGMPKERFSAEFPKEGPSILRIQQVVRGDSAAYFCASSLRQGSYEQYFGPGTRLTVT.

The chain combines TRBV18 with TRBJ1-5; no firm D call. Germline CDR1 reads KGHSH; CDR2 reads LQKENI. Trimming took off 2 bases at V and 0 bases at J, with 14 bases between the two ends. The CDR3 consists of 17 residues. CDR3 bases: TGTGCCAGCTCACCAAACAGTCGGGAATTTAGCAATCAGCCCCAGCATTTT. Translated: CASSPNSREFSNQPQHF.

The V gene is TRBV6-1, the J gene TRBJ2-3; D call uncertain. CDR1 and CDR2 from the germline V gene are MNHNS and SASEGT. V was clipped by 6 bases and J by 6 bases, with 25 bases between them. This CDR3 has 17 residues. The CDR3 sequence: CASSQSVFSSRWDTQYF. In nucleotides, the CDR3 is TGTGCCAGCAGCCAATCCGTTTTTAGTTCCCGGTGGGATACGCAGTATTTT.

The chain recombines TRBV20-1 with TRBJ2-1, with D possibly being TRBD2 (6 bases). The CDR3 spans 13 residues. Per germline, CDR1 DFQATT and CDR2 SNEGSKA (reference sequence). Trimming left V 4 bases short and J 6 bases short, with 13 bases between. CDR3 amino acids: CSAKIPGLNEQFF. The CDR3 bases are TGCAGTGCTAAAATCCCGGGACTCAATGAGCAGTTCTTC.

The chain uses TRBV29-1 and TRBJ1-1; 7 bases line up with TRBD1. Losses at the gene ends were 7 bases for V and 1 base for J; bases not matched to a gene: 6. CDR3 length: 13 amino acids. Germline V gene lookup returns CDR1 SQVTM and CDR2 ANQGSEA. The CDR3 region has the DNA TGCAGCGCCCTAGACAGGGCGAACACTGAAGCTTTCTTT. It yields the protein CSALDRANTEAFF.

This sequence joins TRBV29-1 and TRBJ2-1; no definite D call. Per the germline V gene, CDR1 is SQVTM and CDR2 is ANQGSEA. The CDR3 extends over 13 amino acids. Here the CDR3 DNA reads TGCAGTCTCGGCCCTGGGAACTACAATGAGCAGTTCTTC. As protein: CSLGPGNYNEQFF.

V is TRBV7-2 and J is TRBJ2-1; unclear D gene. The V end lost 5 bases, the J end lost 4 bases, and 18 bases lay between the germline ends. The germline CDR1 and CDR2 sequences are SGHTA and FQGNSA. CDR3 size: 16 residues. CDR3 amino acids: CASSTEVHRRYNEQFF. The CDR3 DNA is TGTGCCAGCAGCACAGAGGTGCATCGGAGATACAATGAGCAGTTCTTC.

The chain recombines TRBV12-3 or TRBV12-4 with TRBJ2-2; 7 positions agree with TRBD2. The CDR3 covers 15 residues. With 1 base clipped from V and 6 bases from J, the junction kept 5 bases outside the gene matches. The CDR3 coding sequence is TGTGCCAGCAGTTTAGGGACTAGTCGTTCCGGGGAGCTGTTTTTT. This translates into CASSLGTSRSGELFF.

The chain joins TRBV24-1 to TRBJ2-5, with 7 bases fitting TRBD1. The CDR3 covers 14 residues. Per the germline V gene, CDR1 is KGHDR and CDR2 is SFDVKD. With V trimmed by 2 bases and J by 5 bases, 4 bases remained unmatched. CDR3 sequence (DNA): TGTGCCACCAGTGATTCATACAGGGGTGAGACCCAGTACTTC. Translating gives CATSDSYRGETQYF.

V usage is TRBV25-1 and J usage is TRBJ2-1; TRBD2 aligns across 10 bases. Looked up from germline, CDR1 is MGHDK and CDR2 is SYGVNS. There are 16 residues in the CDR3. Trimming cost V 3 bases and J 1 base; bases outside gene matches: 3. The chain's CDR3 is CASSETSGHSYNEQFF. The CDR3 nucleotides are TGTGCCAGCAGTGAGACTAGCGGGCATTCCTACAATGAGCAGTTCTTC.

This rearrangement joins TRBV4-2 to TRBJ2-4; maybe TRBD1 (6 bases). Germline V gene sequence: CDR1 LGHNA, CDR2 YNFKEQ. This CDR3 is built from 16 residues. V was clipped by 4 bases and J by 8 bases, with 21 bases between them. The CDR3, as DNA: TGTGCCAGCAGCCGTAGACACAGGGCCCTGGAAGACATTCAGTACTTC. Its protein product is CASSRRHRALEDIQYF.

The chain is built from TRBV12-3 or TRBV12-4 and TRBJ2-1; D might be TRBD1 or TRBD2, each matching 5 bases. Trimming left V 7 bases short and J 2 bases short, with 12 bases between. The CDR3 covers 14 residues. This chain's CDR3 is CASTRDLTYNEQFF. In nucleotides, the CDR3 is TGTGCCAGCACCAGGGACCTCACCTACAATGAGCAGTTCTTC.

This sequence joins TRBV12-3 or TRBV12-4 and TRBJ1-1; 9 bases line up with TRBD1. This CDR3 spans 15 amino acids. V was pared by 6 bases and J by 1 base, with 6 bases of the junction left unmatched. CDR3 sequence reads: CASRLPGQGNTEAFF. The CDR3 region has the DNA TGTGCCAGCAGGCTACCGGGACAGGGGAACACTGAAGCTTTCTTT.

V and J are TRBV14 and TRBJ1-1; D call uncertain. Trimming removed 5 bases at V and 0 bases at J, with 19 bases between. The CDR3 spans 17 residues. CDR1 and CDR2 (germline): SGHDN, FVKESK. The CDR3 DNA is TGTGCCAGCAGCGCAAGGCTCCGGAATGTAGTGAACACTGAAGCTTTCTTT. Amino acid sequence: CASSARLRNVVNTEAFF.

The chain couples TRBV25-1 to TRBJ2-1; D unclear. This CDR3 is built from 13 residues. With 1 base removed from V and 10 bases from J, the gap between germline ends came to 11 bases. Germline lookup yields CDR1 MGHDK and CDR2 SYGVNS. CDR3 sequence (DNA): TGTGCCAGCAGTGAATCAGGTCCAACCGAGCAGTTCTTC. This encodes CASSESGPTEQFF.